A single sample gave rise to the 31 T cell receptor beta chains below, sequenced in a study of blood T cells in healthy people across ages (dated by TCRdb to between 2014 and 2017). The receptor library was made with 5' RACE. Sequencing relied on an Illumina HiSeq 2500. A second PCR of roughly 6 to 12 cycles was run with a J-beta primer mix and a sample-barcoded 5' primer. The public reads were run again by TCRdb, first through fastp at Q25 and then through MiXCR, and only productive beta chains were kept. One record per CDR3 amino acid sequence lists the most common genes and DNA. The sample table shows about 830,000 distinct CDR3 sequences, and approximately 67% are seen once. Roughly 25% of the sample lies in the top ten. The sequenced sample consisted of blood. The receptors come from a man aged 25-45 years in good health.

The chain joins TRBV4-3 to TRBJ2-3; D possibly corresponds to TRBD2 (6 bases). The CDR3 has 17 residues. V shed 1 base and J shed 2 bases, with 16 bases lying between them. CDR1 LGHNA and CDR2 YSLEER come from the germline V gene. CDR3 in amino acids: CASSQVSLGGITDTQYF. Here the CDR3 DNA reads TGCGCCAGCAGCCAAGTGTCGTTGGGAGGTATCACAGATACGCAGTATTTT.

This chain uses TRBV28 with TRBJ1-5, with D unresolved. The CDR3 has 14 amino acids. Trimming left V 6 bases short and J 4 bases short, with 13 bases between. Germline V gene sequence: CDR1 MDHEN, CDR2 SYDVKM. The CDR3 DNA sequence: TGTGCCAGCAGGCGCGATCTAGGAAATCAGCCCCAGCATTTT. Amino acid sequence: CASRRDLGNQPQHF.

V gene TRBV7-9 combines with J gene TRBJ1-4; D is undetermined. This CDR3 spans 15 amino acids. The V gene lost 1 base and the J gene lost 8 bases, with 14 bases spanning the gap. Germline lookup yields CDR1 SEHNR and CDR2 FQNEAQ (reference sequence). Here the CDR3 reads CASSLDGREREKLFF. CDR3 nucleotides: TGTGCCAGCAGCTTAGATGGACGCGAACGAGAAAAACTGTTTTTT.

The sample holds a few counts of this clonotype. The CDR3 reads CSAGGGRSSYNEQFF. In DNA, the CDR3 is TGCAGTGCCGGGGGGGGCCGGAGCTCCTACAATGAGCAGTTCTTC. The gene calls are TRBV20-1 and TRBJ2-1; 8 bases map to TRBD2. This CDR3 contains 15 residues. In germline, CDR1 is DFQATT, CDR2 SNEGSKA (reference sequence). V lost 6 bases and J lost 0; bases outside the gene matches: 7.

The chain has TRBV28 and TRBJ1-5, with 8 positions matching TRBD1. J lost 0 bases, V lost 6 bases, and 16 bases had no gene match. This CDR3 contains 19 residues. CDR1 is MDHEN, CDR2 SYDVKM, per germline. As DNA, the CDR3 is TGTGCCAGCAGACCCCGAATTATCAGGACAGGGAATAGCAATCAGCCCCAGCATTTT. Translated: CASRPRIIRTGNSNQPQHF.

J is TRBJ2-3 and V is TRBV6-5; D could derive from TRBD1 or TRBD2 (5 bases each). The CDR3 contains 16 residues. The V gene lost 6 bases and the J gene lost 0 bases, with 16 bases spanning the gap. CDR1 MNHEY and CDR2 SVGAGI come from the germline V gene. CDR3 bases: TGTGCCAGCAGCCAGGGCGTTTGGGGGAGCACAGATACGCAGTATTTT. This gives the protein CASSQGVWGSTDTQYF.

The chain links TRBV21-1 to TRBJ1-6; the table gives TRBD1 as D, unverified against the DNA. TRBV21-1 is designated a pseudogene. This CDR3 is built from 15 residues. CDR3 loop: CASSRGHTDWGPLHF. DNA of the CDR3: TGTGCCAGCAGCAGAGGACACACTGACTGGGGGCCCCTCCACTTT.

V is TRBV6-1 and J is TRBJ2-4; 7 nucleotides line up with TRBD2. Germline trimming cut 6 bases from V and 13 bases from J; bases unmatched to any gene: 24. Germline CDR1 reads MNHNS; CDR2 reads SASEGT. The CDR3 contains 17 residues. The CDR3 DNA is TGTGCCAGCAGACTTACGAGCGGGGCCCATGGGAACTACGAACAGTACTTC. It codes for CASRLTSGAHGNYEQYF.

The rearrangement links TRBV5-1 to TRBJ1-6, with a tentative D call TRBD1 (5 bases). The CDR3 is 15 amino acids. Per germline, CDR1 SGHRS and CDR2 YFSETQ. With 2 bases removed from V and 8 bases from J, the gap between germline ends came to 14 bases. CDR3 nucleotide sequence: TGCGCCAGCAGCTTTGCCAGGGTGGGAGATTCACCCCTCCACTTT. Its protein product is CASSFARVGDSPLHF.

This clonotype is a singleton in its sample. The chain combines TRBV4-2 with TRBJ2-1; TRBD1 matches 9 bases. V shed 1 base and J 8 bases; nucleotides not matched to a gene: 9. Germline CDR1 and CDR2: LGHNA and YNFKEQ. This CDR3 spans 16 amino acids. CDR3 coding DNA: TGTGCCAGCAGCCAAGCCCGGGACAGGGTTCCCGATGAGCAGTTCTTC. The encoded protein is CASSQARDRVPDEQFF.

The chain employs TRBV20-1 and TRBJ1-6, with D perhaps matching TRBD1 (5 bases). Per the germline V gene, CDR1 is DFQATT and CDR2 is SNEGSKA (reference sequence). Trimming took off 4 bases at V and 12 bases at J, with 16 bases between the two ends. The CDR3 length is 13 residues. CDR3 DNA: TGCAGTGCTATTACGGGGACGCCGGGACCCCTCCACTTT. Its translation: CSAITGTPGPLHF.

Worth noting for this clonotype: Given a much more abundant clone one base away, this may be a read error. The chain links TRBV29-1 to TRBJ2-3, with 10 bases fitting TRBD2. J gave up 1 base and V 3 bases, and 4 bases lay outside the gene matches. The CDR3 totals 15 residues. The germline V gene encodes CDR1 SQVTM and CDR2 ANQGSEA. CDR3 DNA sequence: TGCAGCGTTGACTTAACTAGCGGGGGCACAGATACGCAGTATTTT. It is translated as CSVDLTSGGTDTQYF.

The V call is TRBV24-1, the J call TRBJ2-6; the D gene is possibly TRBD2 (6 bases). Trimming stripped 4 bases from V and 0 bases from J, with 12 bases between. The CDR3 has 17 residues. Germline V CDR1 and CDR2: KGHDR, SFDVKD. The CDR3 region is CATSDRTTYSGANVLTF. The DNA of the CDR3 is TGTGCCACCAGTGACCGGACTACTTACTCTGGGGCCAACGTCCTGACTTTC.

The V and J genes are TRBV7-2 and TRBJ2-3; D not resolved. V gave up 5 bases and J gave up 8 bases, with 11 bases separating them. CDR1 SGHTA and CDR2 FQGNSA come from the germline V gene. This CDR3 is built from 12 residues. CDR3 region: CASSPIVGTQYF. The CDR3 region has the DNA TGTGCCAGCAGCCCAATAGTAGGTACGCAGTATTTT.

A single count supports this clonotype. The chain is built from TRBV5-1 and TRBJ2-7, with 9 bases identical to TRBD1. The J call may be in error: the DNA end matches TRBJ2-5 better. The CDR3 has 17 amino acids. Per germline, CDR1 SGHRS and CDR2 YFSETQ. The CDR3 loop reads CASSLAGDRVLRETQYF. Here the CDR3 DNA reads TGCGCCAGCAGCTTGGCGGGGGACAGGGTTCTCCGGGAGACCCAGTACTTC.

Details on this clonotype: The germline gene is not matched at one end of the junction; a read error may be the cause. V usage is TRBV28 and J usage is TRBJ2-7, with TRBD1 matching 9 bases. Germline V gene lookup returns CDR1 MDHEN and CDR2 SYDVKM. The CDR3 contains 14 residues. The CDR3 loop reads CASSRTGASHEQYF. The CDR3 DNA follows: TGTGCCAGCAGTCGGACAGGGGCCTCCCACGAGCAGTACTTC.

This clonotype has more than one count but fewer than ten. The rearrangement uses TRBV4-3 and TRBJ2-7; D uncertain. The CDR3 is 14 amino acids. Deletions cut 3 bases from V and 5 bases from J, with 14 bases between. CDR1 is LGHNA, CDR2 YSLEER, per germline. CDR3 DNA: TGCGCCAGCAGCCAGATCTGGGGTTCCAACGAGCAGTACTTC. Protein: CASSQIWGSNEQYF.

The genes are TRBV7-8 and TRBJ2-1; perhaps D is TRBD1 or TRBD2 (5 bases each). The CDR3 runs 15 residues. V was trimmed by 5 bases and J by 6 bases, leaving 17 bases between them. Germline-derived CDR1 and CDR2 are SGHVS and FQNEAQ. The DNA for the CDR3 is TGTGCCAGCAGCCGGCTGAGGGGTATTCGCAATGAGCAGTTCTTC. Translating gives CASSRLRGIRNEQFF.

The chain carries TRBV28 and TRBJ2-7, with D possibly matching TRBD1 (6 bases). Germline assignment: CDR1 MDHEN and CDR2 SYDVKM. The CDR3 covers 12 residues. V was shortened by 7 bases and J by 2 bases, with 9 bases between the two germline ends. The CDR3 DNA sequence: TGTGCCAGCAATGAGGGGGCCTACGAGCAGTACTTC. This encodes CASNEGAYEQYF.

V gene TRBV14 combines with J gene TRBJ2-2; the D gene is possibly TRBD1 (6 bases). Trimming cost V 8 bases and J 1 base, with 11 bases left between them. The CDR3 is 14 amino acids. The V gene's germline CDR1 is SGHDN and CDR2 FVKESK. In nucleotides, the CDR3 is TGTGCCAGCCTTCCGGGACAGAACACCGGGGAGCTGTTTTTT. Translated, it gives CASLPGQNTGELFF.

The rearrangement links TRBV30 to TRBJ1-2; no definite D call. The CDR3 covers 13 residues. V lost 1 base and J 0 bases, leaving 6 bases between the germline ends. Germline V gives CDR1 GTSNPN, CDR2 SVGIG (reference sequence). CDR3 DNA: TGTGCCTGGAGTGGACGGGCTAACTATGGCTACACCTTC. This sequence encodes CAWSGRANYGYTF.

This chain joins TRBV27 and TRBJ2-7; D might be TRBD1 or TRBD2, each matching 5 bases. The CDR3 totals 17 residues. Germline CDR1 and CDR2: MNHEY and SMNVEV (reference sequence). V lost 0 bases, J lost 0 bases, and 15 bases lay in between. The CDR3 is CASSLSLTGPSSYEQYF. The CDR3 DNA reads as TGTGCCAGCAGTTTATCCCTTACGGGACCCAGCTCCTACGAGCAGTACTTC.

This clonotype was recorded at least ten times. V usage is TRBV29-1 and J usage is TRBJ2-3; D perhaps matches TRBD2 (6 bases). The CDR3 runs to 12 residues. Germline V gene sequence: CDR1 SQVTM, CDR2 ANQGSEA. V was pared by 4 bases and J by 1 base, with 6 bases between. In nucleotides, the CDR3 is TGCAGCGTTGGGGGGGGCACAGATACGCAGTATTTT. This encodes CSVGGGTDTQYF.

This clonotype was detected many times. The genes are TRBV20-1 and TRBJ2-7; 8 nucleotides line up with TRBD1. V was clipped by 5 bases and J by 2 bases; unmatched bases: 8. Germline V lookup: CDR1 DFQATT, CDR2 SNEGSKA (reference sequence). CDR3 length equals 14 residues. The CDR3 protein is CSAPRTGLPYEQYF. As DNA, the CDR3 is TGCAGTGCTCCCCGGACAGGGCTACCCTACGAGCAGTACTTC.

The J gene is TRBJ2-2, the V gene TRBV28; D gene uncertain. Trimming shortened V by 2 bases and J by 0 bases, and 7 bases separated the two germline ends. Germline CDR1 reads MDHEN; CDR2 reads SYDVKM. The CDR3 contains 15 residues. Here the CDR3 DNA reads TGTGCCAGCAGTTTACCAGCAGCGAACACCGGGGAGCTGTTTTTT. Translated, it gives CASSLPAANTGELFF.

The chain joins TRBV6-5 to TRBJ1-2; a weak D match, TRBD1 (5 bases). Trimming cost V 0 bases and J 3 bases, with 11 bases left between them. The CDR3 is 15 amino acids. From germline, CDR1 is MNHEY and CDR2 SVGAGI. The CDR3, as DNA: TGTGCCAGCAGTTACTCAGGGGTTGATTACTATGGCTACACCTTC. Amino acids: CASSYSGVDYYGYTF.

The genes are TRBV25-1 and TRBJ2-3, with TRBD2 as a possible D gene (6 bases). Germline CDR1 MGHDK, CDR2 SYGVNS. Trimming cost V 1 base and J 5 bases, with 16 bases left between them. CDR3 size: 16 residues. The CDR3: CASSEFMGGGGDTQYF. CDR3 coding DNA: TGTGCCAGCAGTGAATTTATGGGGGGAGGAGGAGATACGCAGTATTTT.

The CDR3 nucleotides are TGTGCCAGCAGTGCCCTCCAACTTCCCTACAATGAGCAGTTCTTC. Amino acid sequence: CASSALQLPYNEQFF. The V call is TRBV6-1, the J call TRBJ2-1; the D is unclear. V gave up 4 bases and J gave up 2 bases, with 12 bases separating them. Germline CDR1 MNHNS, CDR2 SASEGT. The CDR3 loop spans 15 amino acids.

This clonotype has a handful of counts. This chain links TRBV12-3 or TRBV12-4 with TRBJ1-4; D ambiguous. V gave up 3 bases and J gave up 3 bases, with 8 bases separating them. There are 14 residues in the CDR3. The CDR3 DNA sequence: TGTGCCAGCAGTTTTGCGGGATCTAATGAAAAACTGTTTTTT. The encoded protein is CASSFAGSNEKLFF.

The chain links TRBV11-2 to TRBJ1-1, with D possibly matching TRBD1 (5 bases). The germline CDR1 and CDR2 sequences are SGHAT and FQNNGV. The CDR3 consists of 14 residues. Trimming shortened V by 7 bases and J by 1 base, and 13 bases separated the two germline ends. Written as DNA, the CDR3 is TGTGCCAGCAACCAGGGACTTCAGAACACTGAAGCTTTCTTT. Its translation is CASNQGLQNTEAFF.

This clonotype was detected only a few times. The chain has TRBV9 and TRBJ2-4; 11 nucleotides align to TRBD1. The tail of the sequence fits TRBJ2-7 better, so the J call may be wrong. Germline V gene data show CDR1 as SGDLS and CDR2 as YYNGEE. The CDR3 contains 15 residues. CDR3 in DNA: TGTGCCAGCAGCTCGGGACAGGGGGTAATCAACGAGCAGTACTTC. Protein: CASSSGQGVINEQYF.